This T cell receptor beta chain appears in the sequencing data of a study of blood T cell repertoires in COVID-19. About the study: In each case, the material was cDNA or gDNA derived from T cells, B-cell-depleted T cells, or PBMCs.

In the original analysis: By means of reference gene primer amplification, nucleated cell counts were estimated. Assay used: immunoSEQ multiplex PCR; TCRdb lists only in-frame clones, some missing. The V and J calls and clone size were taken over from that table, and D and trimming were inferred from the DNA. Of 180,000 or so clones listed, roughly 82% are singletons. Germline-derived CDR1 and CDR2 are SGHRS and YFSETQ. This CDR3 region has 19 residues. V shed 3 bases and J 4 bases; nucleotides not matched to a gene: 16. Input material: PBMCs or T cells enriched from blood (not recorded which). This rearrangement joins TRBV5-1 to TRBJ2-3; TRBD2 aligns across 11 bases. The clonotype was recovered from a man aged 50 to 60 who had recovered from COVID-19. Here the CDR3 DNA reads TGCGCCAGCAGCTGGGACCTTAGCGGGGGGGCCAGAGGCGCAGATACGCAGTATTTT. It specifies CASSWDLSGGARGADTQYF.